Sequencing of this TCR beta chain was carried out in a study of beta chain features in type 1 diabetes. Study summary: Patients and healthy donors were similar in age, gender and cell yields. Findings and caveats of the study: It was possible that PCR favored shorter templates, equally so in patients and controls. TCRB CDR3s from Type 1 diabetes patients were moderately but significantly shorter in all four CD4+ subsets. The similarity of naive, central memory and Treg TCRB repertoires appeared greater among patients than among healthy donors.

The entirety of the isolated RNA underwent reverse transcription, so expressed TCRB transcripts were sequenced. Profiling relied on immunoSEQ multiplex PCR, and the TCRdb table lists in-frame clones only, not all of them. The data show a few hundred thousand clones, 24% seen once. In regard to this clone: What it recognizes is unknown.

The length of the CDR3 is 14 residues. Germline V gives CDR1 SGHNT, CDR2 YYREEE (reference sequence). V trimming: 9 bases; J trimming: 4 bases; junction bases outside the gene matches: 7. What was sequenced was naive CD4+ T cells from blood. The chain uses TRBV5-4 and TRBJ2-7, with 13 bases identical to TRBD2. This receptor was taken from a woman between 25 and 40 years old with type 1 diabetes. CDR3 loop: CATRLAGGGYEQYF. The CDR3 bases are TGTGCCACTCGACTAGCGGGAGGAGGGTACGAGCAGTACTTC.